The next 18 T cell receptor beta chains were all read from a single sample in a study of T-cell memory formation after mild COVID-19. TCRdb re-called the 5' RACE reads with MiXCR, one entry per CDR3 protein. The sample includes about 470,000 distinct CDR3 sequences, approximately 23% of them seen just once. Material for sequencing was PBMCs or a T cell subset sorted from them (not recorded which). These TCRs come from an adult woman who had mild COVID-19 (a few samples of this study predate the infection). Cell type and time point are not known.

This clonotype was seen more than once but under ten times. The genes are TRBV6-5 and TRBJ2-2, with 10 bases fitting TRBD2. The J segment lost 4 bases and the V segment lost 2 bases, leaving 7 bases of the junction unmatched. Germline-derived CDR1 and CDR2 are MNHEY and SVGAGI. CDR3 size: 17 residues. CDR3 in DNA: TGTGCCAGCAGTTACCCACTTAGCGGGGGGCTCACCGGGGAGCTGTTTTTT. It encodes CASSYPLSGGLTGELFF.

The chain combines TRBV6-5 with TRBJ1-2, with D possibly TRBD1 on 6 matching bases. The V end was cut by 0 bases, the J end by 3 bases, with 17 bases between. CDR1 and CDR2 (germline): MNHEY, SVGAGI. The CDR3 is 17 amino acids. In nucleotides, the CDR3 is TGTGCCAGCAGTTACTCGATGAATCGGGGGGCGTACTATGGCTACACCTTC. Residues: CASSYSMNRGAYYGYTF.

The chain joins TRBV6-2 or TRBV6-3 to TRBJ2-1; 11 bases fit TRBD2. Germline V gives CDR1 MNHEY, CDR2 SVGEGT. With 6 bases clipped from V and 5 bases from J, the junction kept 6 bases outside the gene matches. The CDR3 is 15 amino acids. CDR3 region: CASSPLAGGNNEQFF. For the CDR3, the DNA is TGTGCCAGCAGCCCGCTAGCGGGAGGTAACAATGAGCAGTTCTTC.

The rearrangement uses TRBV9 and TRBJ1-1; no definite D call. V was pared by 2 bases and J by 0 bases, with 5 bases between. The germline gives CDR1 SGDLS, CDR2 YYNGEE. This CDR3 has 13 amino acids. CDR3 sequence (DNA): TGTGCCAGCAGCGTTCCGGTGAACACTGAAGCTTTCTTT. It translates to CASSVPVNTEAFF.

The chain couples TRBV11-2 to TRBJ2-4; D uncertain. Germline CDR1 is SGHAT and CDR2 is FQNNGV. The length of the CDR3 is 17 residues. The V end was cut by 5 bases, the J end by 4 bases, with 21 bases between. The CDR3 is CASSPLRPLDFKNIQYF. The CDR3 DNA reads TGTGCCAGCAGCCCCCTCAGGCCCCTCGACTTTAAAAACATTCAGTACTTC. The whole variable domain, remainder taken from reference TRBV11-2 and TRBJ2-4, is EAGVAQSPRYKIIEKRQSVAFWCNPISGHATLYWYQQILGQGPKLLIQFQNNGVVDDSQLPKDRFSAERLKGVDSTLKIQPAKLEDSAVYLCASSPLRPLDFKNIQYFGAGTRLSVL.

This clonotype was recorded many times. This sequence joins TRBV7-2 and TRBJ2-7, with D unclear. V shed 2 bases and J shed 0 bases, with 2 bases lying between them. Germline CDR1 reads SGHTA; CDR2 reads FQGNSA. CDR3 size: 12 residues. CDR3 amino acids: CASSLNSYEQYF. CDR3 DNA: TGTGCCAGCAGCTTAAACTCCTACGAGCAGTACTTC.

The chain is built from TRBV27 and TRBJ2-7; 7 nucleotides agree with TRBD1. The CDR3 loop spans 14 amino acids. V gave up 3 bases and J gave up 6 bases; unmatched junction bases: 8. Germline V lookup: CDR1 MNHEY, CDR2 SMNVEV (reference sequence). The CDR3 DNA follows: TGTGCCAGCAGTTTTAACAGGGGCGTCGGCGAGCAGTACTTC. Protein: CASSFNRGVGEQYF.

This clonotype appeared a few times. The chain couples TRBV5-1 to TRBJ1-1, with D perhaps matching TRBD1 (6 bases). Germline lookup yields CDR1 SGHRS and CDR2 YFSETQ. The length of the CDR3 is 16 residues. The V and J ends lost 3 bases and 6 bases respectively, with 21 bases between them. This CDR3 reads CASSWGPQGTRPEAFF. CDR3 DNA sequence: TGCGCCAGCAGCTGGGGGCCACAGGGTACGCGGCCTGAAGCTTTCTTT.

This clonotype was observed a handful of times. This chain links TRBV10-3 with TRBJ2-5; a weak D match, TRBD1 (5 bases). Trimming removed 2 bases from V and 5 bases from J, with 18 bases in between. The CDR3 consists of 16 residues. Germline values: CDR1 ENHRY, CDR2 SYGVKD. The CDR3 is CAISEPISGNRETQYF. The CDR3 nucleotides are TGTGCCATCAGTGAGCCCATTTCAGGGAATCGTGAGACCCAGTACTTC.

The chain couples TRBV27 to TRBJ2-3, with TRBD2 matching 10 bases. V lost 1 base and J lost 4; bases outside the gene matches: 5. This CDR3 is 16 amino acids long. Germline assignment: CDR1 MNHEY and CDR2 SMNVEV (reference sequence). The CDR3 here is CASSLWASGSPDTQYF. The CDR3 coding sequence is TGTGCCAGCAGTTTATGGGCTAGCGGGAGCCCAGATACGCAGTATTTT.

This clonotype was observed a few times. The chain joins TRBV23-1 to TRBJ2-6, with 10 bases lining up with TRBD1. TRBV23-1 is an open reading frame whose function is uncertain. This CDR3 has 18 residues. V gave up 0 bases and J gave up 4 bases; unmatched junction bases: 6. The CDR3 nucleotides are TGCGCCAGCAGTCAATCCCGGGACAGGGGAGCAGGGGCCAACGTCCTGACTTTC. Translated: CASSQSRDRGAGANVLTF.

The chain employs TRBV6-1 and TRBJ1-5; no clear D. Germline loops: CDR1 MNHNS, CDR2 SASEGT. This CDR3 region has 15 residues. V lost 0 bases, J lost 0 bases, and 6 bases lay in between. The CDR3, as DNA: TGTGCCAGCAGTGAAGCAGTTGATAGCAATCAGCCCCAGCATTTT. Translating gives CASSEAVDSNQPQHF.

V is TRBV6-6 and J is TRBJ1-2; D perhaps matches TRBD1 (5 bases). The ends were cut back, 10 bases at V and 5 bases at J, with 20 bases in the middle. The CDR3 consists of 14 residues. The V gene's germline CDR1 is MNHNY and CDR2 SVGAGI (reference sequence). The CDR3 bases are TGTGCCACTGGGGAGGGCGGACACTTTTATGGCTACACCTTC. Protein product: CATGEGGHFYGYTF.

This chain connects TRBV30 to TRBJ2-7, with 8 bases lining up with TRBD1. This CDR3 has 13 amino acids. Germline lookup yields CDR1 GTSNPN and CDR2 SVGIG (reference sequence). The J segment lost 2 bases and the V segment lost 7 bases, leaving 7 bases of the junction unmatched. The CDR3 sequence is CAYTGTGPYEQYF. CDR3 DNA: TGTGCCTACACCGGGACAGGACCCTACGAGCAGTACTTC.

This clonotype has just a few counts. The chain uses TRBV12-3 or TRBV12-4 and TRBJ1-3; D not certain. The CDR3 runs 16 residues. V lost 4 bases and J lost 0, with 13 bases in between. CDR3 bases: TGTGCCAGCAGTTGGGTGGTTGCGGGCTCTGGAAACACCATATATTTT. Translated: CASSWVVAGSGNTIYF.

Many counts were recorded for this clonotype. The chain links TRBV2 to TRBJ2-7; 8 bases agree with TRBD1. Per the germline V gene, CDR1 is SNHLY and CDR2 is FYNNEI. V shed 5 bases, J shed 3 bases, and the junction held 12 bases outside the gene matches. CDR3 length: 16 amino acids. CDR3 bases: TGTGCCAGCAGTCGTATTCGAGGGACAGGACACTACGAGCAGTACTTC. Its protein product is CASSRIRGTGHYEQYF.

This clonotype was recorded many times. The chain recombines TRBV5-5 with TRBJ2-1, with D possibly called TRBD1 or TRBD2 (5 bases each). With 4 bases removed from V and 0 bases from J, the gap between germline ends came to 17 bases. The CDR3 contains 17 residues. Germline V gives CDR1 SGHKS, CDR2 YYEKEE (reference sequence). The CDR3 region has the DNA TGTGCCAGCAGCGGCAGCCGGGGCAGGAGCTCCTACAATGAGCAGTTCTTC. It codes for CASSGSRGRSSYNEQFF.

This clonotype was counted a few times. This chain connects TRBV6-5 to TRBJ2-7; 10 bases fit TRBD1. Germline CDR1 and CDR2: MNHEY and SVGAGI. J gave up 2 bases and V 4 bases, and 5 bases lay outside the gene matches. The CDR3 length is 15 residues. The CDR3 loop reads CASSSGTGVPYEQYF. CDR3 DNA: TGTGCCAGCAGTTCAGGGACAGGGGTTCCCTACGAGCAGTACTTC.